This entry lists 24 T cell receptor beta chains sequenced from one sample in a study of patients and donors after allogeneic stem cell transplantation. One entry per CDR3 protein, called by TCRdb with MiXCR from the RT-PCR reads. Counted here are approximately 170,000 distinct CDR3 sequences, over 25% occurring once; the ten biggest clones make up around 3.3%. Sequencing used blood, either unsorted or a sorted T cell fraction (not recorded which). The receptors derive from a human donor who was either an allogeneic HSCT recipient or a stem cell or donor lymphocyte infusion donor (not recorded which). It is not recorded whose cells these are; they may come from a transplant donor.

The table lists this clonotype with a few counts. The genes are TRBV4-1 and TRBJ2-2; D is ambiguous. Germline assignment: CDR1 MGHRA and CDR2 YSYEKL. Between the trimmed V and J ends, which lost 3 bases and 4 bases, there was a span of 9 bases. This CDR3 has 14 amino acids. CDR3 sequence (DNA): TGCGCCAGCAGCCAGATTGTAGGCACCGGGGAGCTGTTTTTT. It yields the protein CASSQIVGTGELFF.

This chain links TRBV5-8 with TRBJ1-3, with TRBD1 identical over 8 bases. The CDR3 consists of 15 residues. Germline assignment: CDR1 SGHTS and CDR2 YDEGEE. Trimming removed 4 bases from V and 0 bases from J; junction bases left unmatched: 3. The CDR3 DNA sequence: TGTGCCAGCAGCCGACAGGGGACCTCTGGAAACACCATATATTTT. Translating gives CASSRQGTSGNTIYF.

This clonotype showed up just once. The junction and the germline gene differ at one end; a read error may be behind it. This chain uses TRBV7-9 with TRBJ2-3; D remains ambiguous. Germline CDR1 is SEHNR and CDR2 is FQNEAQ (reference sequence). The CDR3 extends over 8 amino acids. The CDR3 coding sequence is TGTGCCAGCAGCCATCGAGTTTTT. Protein sequence: CASSHRVF.

The V gene is TRBV27, the J gene TRBJ1-1; 8 bases line up with TRBD1. V gave up 6 bases and J gave up 3 bases; unmatched junction bases: 12. This CDR3 has 16 amino acids. From germline, CDR1 is MNHEY and CDR2 SMNVEV (reference sequence). The CDR3 reads CASSLLRDRIYTEAFF. The CDR3, as DNA: TGTGCCAGCAGCCTCCTCCGGGACAGGATATACACTGAAGCTTTCTTT.

This clonotype has just a few counts. Here the CDR3 DNA reads TGTGCCAGCAGACAGGGACAGGGCCTATACGAGCAGTACTTC. Translating it yields CASRQGQGLYEQYF. The gene calls are TRBV6-5 and TRBJ2-7, with TRBD1 matching 9 bases. V gave up 6 bases and J gave up 4 bases; unmatched junction bases: 7. The CDR3 loop spans 14 amino acids. Germline CDR1 is MNHEY and CDR2 is SVGAGI.

The genes are TRBV7-3 and TRBJ1-2; 9 bases are shared with TRBD1. CDR3 size: 13 residues. J gave up 14 bases and V 1 base, and 8 bases lay outside the gene matches. Germline V gene lookup returns CDR1 SGHTA and CDR2 FQGTGA. As DNA, the CDR3 is TGTGCCAGCAGCTTAAGCGGCGGACAGGGGAGGACCTTC. Amino acids: CASSLSGGQGRTF.

The chain combines TRBV20-1 with TRBJ2-7; D unclear. Germline CDR1 is DFQATT and CDR2 is SNEGSKA (reference sequence). Between the trimmed V and J ends, which lost 4 bases and 4 bases, there was a span of 11 bases. The CDR3 loop spans 12 amino acids. The CDR3 is CSANSVGYEQYF. In DNA, the CDR3 is TGCAGTGCTAACAGTGTTGGATACGAGCAGTACTTC.

A note on this clonotype: At one of its ends the junction is not consistent with the germline gene, which may arise from a read error. The rearrangement joins TRBV7-7 to TRBJ2-5, with a tentative D call TRBD2 (6 bases). Germline V lookup: CDR1 SSHAT, CDR2 FNYEAQ (reference sequence). The CDR3 extends over 14 amino acids. The chain's CDR3 is CASSLTAGQETQYF. The CDR3 nucleotides read TGTGCTAGCAGCTTAACGGCGGGACAAGAGACCCAGTACTTC.

The chain is built from TRBV6-2 or TRBV6-3 and TRBJ2-1, with D possibly TRBD2 on 5 matching bases. This CDR3 is built from 14 residues. Trimming stripped 6 bases from V and 5 bases from J, with 14 bases between. Per the germline V gene, CDR1 is MNHEY and CDR2 is SVGEGT. As DNA, the CDR3 is TGTGCCAGCAGCTCCCGCGGGTCCGACAATGAGCAGTTCTTC. This sequence encodes CASSSRGSDNEQFF.

This clonotype was seen more than once but under ten times. The chain uses TRBV18 and TRBJ2-7; TRBD2 is a possible D gene (6 bases). Per the germline V gene, CDR1 is KGHSH and CDR2 is LQKENI. V shed 3 bases and J shed 4 bases, with 19 bases lying between them. The CDR3 is made up of 16 amino acids. The CDR3 nucleotides read TGTGCCAGCTCACCGTCGGTACGGGACTTCGCATACGAGCAGTACTTC. Translated: CASSPSVRDFAYEQYF.

The J gene is TRBJ2-1, the V gene TRBV4-3, with 7 bases matching TRBD2. Unmatched junction bases numbered 11, after V lost 1 base and J lost 5 bases. Germline V lookup: CDR1 LGHNA, CDR2 YSLEER. The CDR3 consists of 17 residues. The CDR3 DNA is TGCGCCAGCAGCCAAGGGGGGGGGAGTAGACTAAACAATGAGCAGTTCTTC. Residues: CASSQGGGSRLNNEQFF.

The V and J genes are TRBV10-3 and TRBJ1-6; TRBD1 agrees at 9 bases. CDR1 is ENHRY, CDR2 SYGVKD, per germline. The CDR3 loop spans 13 amino acids. The V segment lost 7 bases and the J segment 7 bases; nucleotides outside the gene matches: 2. DNA of the CDR3: TGTGCCATCACCGGGACAGGGAATTCACCCCTCCACTTT. Its protein is CAITGTGNSPLHF.

The chain has TRBV24-1 and TRBJ2-5, with D possibly being TRBD2 (7 bases). The germline V gene has CDR1 KGHDR and CDR2 SFDVKD. This CDR3 has 13 residues. Trimming removed 11 bases at V and 5 bases at J, with 17 bases between. The CDR3 DNA reads TGTGCCATGCACCACGGGGGGCGGGAGACCCAGTACTTC. It yields the protein CAMHHGGRETQYF.

The chain is built from TRBV12-3 or TRBV12-4 and TRBJ2-7; no clear D. This CDR3 has 11 residues. Between the trimmed V and J ends, which lost 6 bases and 6 bases, there was a span of 9 bases. The CDR3 DNA reads as TGTGCCAGCAGGTTCCGGGCCGAGCAGTACTTC. It yields the protein CASRFRAEQYF.

Comment on this clonotype: An end of the junction does not agree with germline; a read error may underlie this. The chain uses TRBV12-5 and TRBJ1-2, with TRBD1 identical over 9 bases. The CDR3 is made up of 17 amino acids. Per the germline V gene, CDR1 is LGHNT and CDR2 is FRNRAP. The CDR3 DNA is TGTGCTAGTGAGTTCTCCGCCCGGACAGGGGATCACTATGCCTACACCTTC. This translates into CASEFSARTGDHYAYTF. Supplemented by reference TRBV12-5 and TRBJ1-2, the full variable domain reads DARVTQTPRHKVTEMGQEVTMRCQPILGHNTVFWYRQTMMQGLELLAYFRNRAPLDDSGMPKDRFSAEMPDATLATLKIQPSEPRDSAVYFCASEFSARTGDHYAYTFGSGTRLTVV.

The chain recombines TRBV30 with TRBJ2-7; D not resolved. The germline CDR1 and CDR2 sequences are GTSNPN and SVGIG (reference sequence). The CDR3 totals 11 residues. Trimming removed 2 bases at V and 5 bases at J, with 7 bases between. CDR3 in DNA: TGTGCCTGGAGTCGACGGGACGAGCAGTACTTC. It yields the protein CAWSRRDEQYF.

The J gene is TRBJ1-2, the V gene TRBV4-3; D not certain. The V end lost 0 bases, the J end lost 4 bases, and 18 bases lay between the germline ends. Germline V gene data show CDR1 as LGHNA and CDR2 as YSLEER. CDR3 length: 17 amino acids. This chain's CDR3 is CASSQDARTGMRYGYTF. For the CDR3, the DNA is TGCGCCAGCAGCCAAGATGCCCGGACGGGAATGCGCTATGGCTACACCTTC.

This clonotype was seen more than once but under ten times. An end of the junction does not agree with germline; a read error may underlie this. This rearrangement joins TRBV7-7 to TRBJ2-5; 7 bases agree with TRBD1. Germline V gene sequence: CDR1 SSHAT, CDR2 FNYEAQ (reference sequence). This CDR3 is 15 amino acids long. The CDR3 DNA follows: TGTGCTAGCAGCTTAAACCCGACAGGGTGGGAGACCCAGTACTTC. Translated: CASSLNPTGWETQYF.

This clonotype was counted between two and nine times. The chain employs TRBV5-1 and TRBJ1-6; D not resolved. CDR3 length equals 16 residues. V dropped 3 bases and J dropped 0 bases, with 10 bases sitting between them. Germline assignment: CDR1 SGHRS and CDR2 YFSETQ. CDR3 sequence reads: CASSSGKSSYNSPLHF. The CDR3 bases are TGCGCCAGCAGCTCAGGAAAAAGCTCCTATAATTCACCCCTCCACTTT. The full variable domain, rest sourced from reference TRBV5-1 and TRBJ1-6, is KAGVTQTPRYLIKTRGQQVTLSCSPISGHRSVSWYQQTPGQGLQFLFEYFSETQRNKGNFPGRFSGRQFSNSRSEMNVSTLELGDSALYLCASSSGKSSYNSPLHFGNGTRLTVT.

This clonotype was observed a handful of times. The genes are TRBV6-2 or TRBV6-3 and TRBJ2-1; D remains unclear. This CDR3 has 11 amino acids. The germline V gene encodes CDR1 MNHEY and CDR2 SVGEGT. The V and J ends lost 5 bases and 6 bases respectively, with 5 bases between them. The CDR3 sequence is CASSNSNEQFF. CDR3 nucleotides: TGTGCCAGCAGTAACAGCAATGAGCAGTTCTTC.

The chain couples TRBV4-2 to TRBJ2-7; no clear D. Germline V gene lookup returns CDR1 LGHNA and CDR2 YNFKEQ. V lost 0 bases and J lost 4, with 7 bases in between. This CDR3 region has 13 residues. The CDR3 protein is CASSQEGAYEQYF. The CDR3 coding sequence is TGTGCCAGCAGCCAAGAGGGCGCGTACGAGCAGTACTTC.

V is TRBV7-2 and J is TRBJ2-1; 12 bases align to TRBD2. Per the germline V gene, CDR1 is SGHTA and CDR2 is FQGNSA. V dropped 5 bases and J dropped 4; count of bases not matched to a gene: 9. The CDR3 spans 17 residues. CDR3: CASSQRLAGVGYNEQFF. The CDR3 DNA follows: TGTGCCAGCAGCCAGAGACTAGCGGGAGTGGGGTACAATGAGCAGTTCTTC.

The rearrangement uses TRBV12-3 or TRBV12-4 and TRBJ1-2; no firm D call. Trimming took 1 base from V and 5 from J, leaving 14 bases between them. The CDR3 loop spans 15 amino acids. CDR3 sequence: CASSLDPANIYGYTF. For the CDR3, the DNA is TGTGCCAGCAGTTTAGACCCGGCTAATATTTATGGCTACACCTTC.

This clonotype was observed a handful of times. V gene TRBV20-1 combines with J gene TRBJ2-1; TRBD1 or TRBD2 may be the D gene (5 bases each). CDR1 is DFQATT, CDR2 SNEGSKA, per germline (reference sequence). CDR3 length equals 15 residues. The V end was cut by 5 bases, the J end by 2 bases, with 16 bases between. The CDR3 DNA sequence: TGCAGTGCTCCAAGGGGAGACGGCACCTACAATGAGCAGTTCTTC. This encodes CSAPRGDGTYNEQFF.